This record looks at one TCR beta chain sequence and its context. The same CDR3 is also encoded by other DNA sequences in this sample. The authors distributed each subset's genomic DNA evenly over several immunoSEQ plates. Clones were sequenced by immunoSEQ multiplex PCR, and TCRdb holds only the in-frame ones, with some missing. The sample has millions of clones; just over 90% are singletons. The data are from a study of shared clonotypes between healthy human individuals. Partitioning of CD4+ cells yielded a CD45RA+ naive subset and a CD45RA-negative memory subset. Sequencing was performed on naive CD4+ T cells sorted from blood. Subset: CD45RA+ positively selected. The receptor was isolated from a man between 18 and 29 years old in good health.

DNA for the CDR3: TGCGCCAGCAGCTTGACTAGCGGGAGGGCCTACAATGAGCAGTTCTTC. Protein: CASSLTSGRAYNEQFF. The V call is TRBV5-1, the J call TRBJ2-1; TRBD2 aligns across 13 bases. Germline V CDR1 and CDR2: SGHRS, YFSETQ. The length of the CDR3 is 16 residues. J was trimmed by 2 bases and V by 1 base; bases with no gene match: 0.